One and the same sample provided the 26 T cell receptor beta chains below, sequenced in a study of cytomegalovirus exposure and HLA in healthy donors. This PCR relied on a set of 60 Vbeta primers and 13 Jbeta primers. Assay used: immunoSEQ multiplex PCR; TCRdb lists only in-frame clones, some missing. The sample has 180,000 or so clones, approximately 80% seen once. Material: PBMCs. The receptor source for this set is a girl aged 5 to 17 in good health and CMV-seropositive.

The chain carries TRBV29-1 and TRBJ1-1; no clear D. Per germline, CDR1 SQVTM and CDR2 ANQGSEA. The CDR3 is made up of 13 amino acids. Trimming shortened V by 6 bases and J by 0 bases, and 11 bases separated the two germline ends. CDR3 DNA: TGCAGCGTCGACCTTGGAGTGAACACTGAAGCTTTCTTT. It codes for CSVDLGVNTEAFF.

This chain joins TRBV9 and TRBJ2-1; 14 nucleotides match TRBD2. V was pared by 3 bases and J by 8 bases, with 4 bases of the junction left unmatched. Germline V CDR1 and CDR2: SGDLS, YYNGEE. The CDR3 loop spans 15 amino acids. The CDR3 nucleotides are TGTGCCAGCAGCGAGACTAGCGGGAGGGCCTATGAGCAGTTCTTC. Amino acids: CASSETSGRAYEQFF.

This clone was counted only a few times. The chain has TRBV7-9 and TRBJ2-5; 9 bases are a match to TRBD2. Germline-derived CDR1 and CDR2 are SEHNR and FQNEAQ (reference sequence). Trimming removed 4 bases from V and 10 bases from J; junction bases left unmatched: 25. The CDR3 sequence is 19 residues long. CDR3 protein: CASSSSGTSFFDARGGQYF. The DNA for the CDR3 is TGTGCCAGCAGCTCTTCCGGGACTAGCTTTTTCGATGCGAGGGGGGGCCAGTACTTC.

This clone appeared a single time. The chain recombines TRBV11-2 with TRBJ1-2; possibly TRBD1 for D (6 bases). This CDR3 is built from 13 residues. V shed 5 bases and J shed 8 bases, with 15 bases lying between them. Germline-derived CDR1 and CDR2 are SGHAT and FQNNGV. As DNA, the CDR3 is TGTGCCAGCAGCAGACAGCTTCAGGGGGGCTACACCTTC. This codes for CASSRQLQGGYTF.

The CDR3 sequence is CASSLGNTGTEAFF. The CDR3 DNA reads as TGCGCCAGCAGCTTGGGAAATACGGGGACTGAAGCTTTCTTT. V usage is TRBV5-1 and J usage is TRBJ1-1; no clear D gene. The CDR3 is made up of 14 amino acids. In germline, CDR1 is SGHRS, CDR2 YFSETQ. V was cut by 0 bases and J by 5 bases, with 11 bases left in between.

This clone was found a few times. The gene calls are TRBV18 and TRBJ2-5, with D tentatively TRBD2 (6 bases). This CDR3 spans 15 amino acids. The germline V gene has CDR1 KGHSH and CDR2 LQKENI. Trimming took off 0 bases at V and 2 bases at J, with 10 bases between the two ends. The CDR3 DNA is TGTGCCAGCTCACCACCGCGGGAAACGCAAGAGACCCAGTACTTC. This gives the protein CASSPPRETQETQYF.

The chain links TRBV4-2 to TRBJ2-2, with D perhaps TRBD2 (6 bases). This CDR3 has 15 amino acids. V lost 0 bases and J 6 bases, leaving 11 bases between the germline ends. Germline assignment: CDR1 LGHNA and CDR2 YNFKEQ. The CDR3 DNA follows: TGTGCCAGCAGCCAAGATCAGGGAGGCCCCGGGGAGCTGTTTTTT. It translates to CASSQDQGGPGELFF.

The rearrangement links TRBV6-5 to TRBJ1-1; D is unclear. This CDR3 contains 16 residues. The ends were cut back, 0 bases at V and 4 bases at J, with 15 bases in the middle. The germline V gene encodes CDR1 MNHEY and CDR2 SVGAGI. CDR3 protein: CASSYSTGPGGTEAFF. CDR3 sequence (DNA): TGTGCCAGCAGTTACTCGACCGGTCCAGGAGGCACTGAAGCTTTCTTT.

This chain joins TRBV15 and TRBJ2-1, with D perhaps matching TRBD2 (5 bases). V was cut by 1 base and J by 12 bases, with 16 bases left in between. Germline CDR1 is LNHNV and CDR2 is YYDKDF (reference sequence). CDR3 length: 14 amino acids. CDR3 nucleotides: TGTGCCACCAGCAGAGTCGCACGCAACGCGGGGCAGTTCTTC. Translation: CATSRVARNAGQFF.

The chain combines TRBV27 with TRBJ1-1, with D possibly matching TRBD1 (5 bases). CDR1 and CDR2 (germline): MNHEY, SMNVEV (reference sequence). The germline V and J ends were trimmed by 0 bases and 0 bases, with 11 bases remaining between them. The CDR3 has 16 amino acids. The CDR3 here is CASSLSGQGMNTEAFF. The CDR3 DNA reads TGTGCCAGCAGTTTATCTGGTCAGGGAATGAACACTGAAGCTTTCTTT.

This clone came up a few times. The chain carries TRBV6-5 and TRBJ1-5; D not resolved. CDR3 length equals 15 residues. Germline CDR1 MNHEY, CDR2 SVGAGI. Between the trimmed V and J ends, which lost 5 bases and 3 bases, there was a span of 14 bases. CDR3 coding DNA: TGTGCCAGCAGTCATGGAGGGTCGTACAATCAGCCCCAGCATTTT. It encodes CASSHGGSYNQPQHF.

A single count supports this clone. The chain links TRBV30 to TRBJ2-3; maybe TRBD1 (6 bases). The germline V gene has CDR1 GTSNPN and CDR2 SVGIG (reference sequence). The CDR3 contains 13 residues. V lost 7 bases, J lost 3 bases, and 14 bases lay in between. The CDR3 reads CAYSQGITDTQYF. In nucleotides, the CDR3 is TGTGCCTACTCCCAGGGGATTACAGATACGCAGTATTTT. Supplemented by reference TRBV30 and TRBJ2-3, the full variable domain reads SQTIHQWPATLVQPVGSPLSLECTVEGTSNPNLYWYRQAAGRGLQLLFYSVGIGQISSEVPQNLSASRPQDRQFILSSKKLLLSDSGFYLCAYSQGITDTQYFGPGTRLTVL.

CDR3 coding DNA: TGTGCCAGCAGCAAAGGAGGCAGGGGGTACGAGCAGTACTTC. This translates into CASSKGGRGYEQYF. This chain joins TRBV21-1 and TRBJ2-7; TRBD1, the D gene given by the table, was not confirmed from the DNA. TRBV21-1 represents a pseudogene. The CDR3 length is 14 residues.

V usage is TRBV6-6 and J usage is TRBJ2-7, with a tentative D call TRBD1 (6 bases). V was trimmed by 6 bases and J by 1 base, leaving 10 bases between them. The CDR3 has 13 amino acids. Germline loops: CDR1 MNHNY, CDR2 SVGAGI (reference sequence). The CDR3 sequence is CASSPGQSYEQYF. The CDR3 DNA reads as TGTGCCAGCAGCCCTGGACAGTCCTACGAGCAGTACTTC.

The V call is TRBV11-2, the J call TRBJ2-2, with 8 bases matching TRBD2. Losses at the gene ends were 3 bases for V and 3 bases for J; bases not matched to a gene: 6. Germline V lookup: CDR1 SGHAT, CDR2 FQNNGV. The CDR3 sequence is 16 residues long. The CDR3 region is CASSFVTSGYTGELFF. DNA of the CDR3: TGTGCCAGCAGCTTTGTTACTAGCGGATACACCGGGGAGCTGTTTTTT.

The CDR3 DNA is TGTGCCAGCAGCTTGGCAACTAGCGGACCCTACGAGCAGTACTTC. Encoded protein: CASSLATSGPYEQYF. The rearrangement joins TRBV5-4 to TRBJ2-7, with TRBD2 identical over 8 bases. The CDR3 consists of 15 residues. J gave up 2 bases and V 0 bases, and 4 bases lay outside the gene matches. Germline V gives CDR1 SGHNT, CDR2 YYREEE (reference sequence).

This clone has a handful of counts. The chain has TRBV6-5 and TRBJ1-2; the match to TRBD1 covers 7 bases. V lost 7 bases, J lost 1 base, and 9 bases stayed unmatched. The CDR3 runs to 15 residues. Germline V lookup: CDR1 MNHEY, CDR2 SVGAGI. CDR3 loop: CASNRMTGLNYGYTF. CDR3 nucleotide sequence: TGTGCCAGCAACAGGATGACAGGGCTTAACTATGGCTACACCTTC.

The chain is built from TRBV2 and TRBJ2-5, with TRBD1 identical over 8 bases. Germline assignment: CDR1 SNHLY and CDR2 FYNNEI. The CDR3 contains 16 residues. The trim removed 7 bases at V and 0 bases at J, leaving 10 bases unmatched. The CDR3 DNA reads as TGTGCCAGCAAAGCGGCCCACAGGGGGTACCAAGAGACCCAGTACTTC. It translates to CASKAAHRGYQETQYF.

The J gene is TRBJ2-5, the V gene TRBV25-1; TRBD1 matches 11 bases. Germline loops: CDR1 MGHDK, CDR2 SYGVNS. The CDR3 covers 15 residues. The J segment lost 5 bases and the V segment lost 4 bases, leaving 6 bases of the junction unmatched. The CDR3 protein is CASSGAGTGGETQYF. The CDR3 DNA reads TGTGCCAGCAGTGGGGCCGGGACAGGGGGGGAGACCCAGTACTTC.

The sample holds one count of this clone. The chain employs TRBV27 and TRBJ2-7, with TRBD2 matching 7 bases. This CDR3 is 16 amino acids long. V dropped 0 bases and J dropped 3; count of bases not matched to a gene: 8. Germline V gene data show CDR1 as MNHEY and CDR2 as SMNVEV (reference sequence). CDR3 loop: CASSLSIGGGVYEQYF. DNA of the CDR3: TGTGCCAGCAGTTTATCTATCGGGGGAGGGGTCTACGAGCAGTACTTC.

This sequence joins TRBV7-6 and TRBJ1-5; D perhaps matches TRBD1 (5 bases). Looked up from germline, CDR1 is SGHVS and CDR2 is FNYEAQ. The V and J ends lost 1 base and 7 bases respectively, with 8 bases between them. This CDR3 contains 13 residues. CDR3 protein: CASSLGGGQPQHF. The DNA for the CDR3 is TGTGCCAGCAGCTTAGGGGGCGGCCAGCCCCAGCATTTT. The full variable domain, with the rest looked up from reference TRBV7-6 and TRBJ1-5, is GAGVSQSPRYKVTKRGQDVALRCDPISGHVSLYWYRQALGQGPEFLTYFNYEAQQDKSGLPNDRFSAERPEGSISTLTIQRTEQRDSAMYRCASSLGGGQPQHFGDGTRLSIL.

The gene calls are TRBV6-6 and TRBJ2-7; D is uncertain. V was pared by 9 bases and J by 0 bases, with 9 bases between. Per the germline V gene, CDR1 is MNHNY and CDR2 is SVGAGI (reference sequence). The CDR3 totals 12 residues. The CDR3 sequence: CASGRYSYEQYF. CDR3 coding DNA: TGTGCCAGTGGTAGATACTCCTACGAGCAGTACTTC.

The genes are TRBV4-3 and TRBJ1-1; a weak D match, TRBD1 (6 bases). The CDR3 spans 13 residues. Germline V gives CDR1 LGHNA, CDR2 YSLEER. The germline V and J ends were trimmed by 8 bases and 0 bases, with 10 bases remaining between them. The CDR3 nucleotides are TGCGCCAGCTGCAGGGGTATGAACACTGAAGCTTTCTTT. Residues: CASCRGMNTEAFF.

The rearrangement links TRBV21-1 to TRBJ2-1; the table names TRBD2, a call not compared with the DNA. TRBV21-1 is a documented pseudogene. This CDR3 region has 14 residues. The CDR3 here is CASREVSLGDEQFF. CDR3 bases: TGTGCCAGCAGGGAGGTGTCCCTTGGGGATGAGCAGTTCTTC.

This chain joins TRBV13 and TRBJ2-7; 7 nucleotides line up with TRBD2. The junction had 8 bases not matched to a gene; V was cut back by 0 bases and J by 3 bases. This CDR3 region has 16 residues. Germline values: CDR1 PRHDT, CDR2 FYEKMQ (reference sequence). This chain's CDR3 is CASSLGDAGVVYEQYF. In DNA form, the CDR3 reads TGTGCCAGCAGCTTAGGCGACGCGGGAGTAGTCTACGAGCAGTACTTC. Looking up the rest from reference TRBV13 and TRBJ2-7 gives the full variable domain: AAGVIQSPRHLIKEKRETATLKCYPIPRHDTVYWYQQGPGQDPQFLISFYEKMQSDKGSIPDRFSAQQFSDYHSELNMSSLELGDSALYFCASSLGDAGVVYEQYFGPGTRLTVT.

V and J are TRBV7-9 and TRBJ2-5; D may be TRBD2 (6 bases). This CDR3 comprises 15 residues. Germline CDR1 and CDR2: SEHNR and FQNEAQ (reference sequence). Trimming shortened V by 7 bases and J by 9 bases, and 24 bases separated the two germline ends. The CDR3 DNA follows: TGTGCCAGCACTCTTTCCACTGGGGCCCCGGGGGCCCAGTACTTC. Translating gives CASTLSTGAPGAQYF.